These T cell receptor beta chains were read from a single sample in a study of cytomegalovirus exposure and HLA in healthy donors. Sequencing was performed with immunoSEQ multiplex PCR; in TCRdb, only in-frame clones are kept and a portion is missing. The table has under 200,000 clones, roughly 70% seen once; the top ten hold under 3%. Sequencing was performed on PBMCs. These receptors originate from a woman in her forties or fifties in good health and CMV-seropositive. Both conserved end residues are part of each CDR3. Rows give clone size only sometimes, using once, few, many, or a class for an expanded clone.

CDR3 protein	J gene	V gene	clone size
CASSQDLAEDNSPLHF	TRBJ1-6	TRBV4-1	.
CASSLAWLDYEQFF	TRBJ2-1	TRBV11-2	few
CASSSGRGGVFTDTQYF	TRBJ2-3	TRBV4-1	.
CAWSKGLADTDTQYF	TRBJ2-3	TRBV30	.
CASAQGLNEQFF	TRBJ2-1	TRBV14	.
CASSDIRDSYSSGANVLTF	TRBJ2-6	TRBV7-8	.
CASSHPPGRSNYGYTF	TRBJ1-2	TRBV4-1	.
CASNYSYSGGADTQYF	TRBJ2-3	TRBV6-5	.
CASSLRAGMATNEKLFF	TRBJ1-4	TRBV5-8	.
CASSQGGRGDQPQHF	TRBJ1-5	TRBV4-2	few
CASSESGPGYTF	TRBJ1-2	TRBV2	.
CASSDGGGIAFF	TRBJ1-1	TRBV6-4	few
CASSIQRGPYEQYF	TRBJ2-7	TRBV19	.
CASSPRFDGHLEQYF	TRBJ2-7	TRBV6-6	.
CATSRLRQGTEAFF	TRBJ1-1	TRBV15	.